The 14 T cell receptor beta chains below come from one sample, sequenced in a study of T cells in women clearing cervical HPV infection. Using immunoSEQ multiplex PCR, the repertoire was profiled, and TCRdb retains in-frame clones only, with some absent. This sample lists 25,000 to 35,000 clones; its ten largest clones have approximately 8.4%. Sample: blood buffy coat. The receptors derive from a woman between 18 and 70 years old with a cervical HPV16 infection that either progressed to CIN3+ or cleared (not recorded which).

A remark on this clone: The read finishes 3 residues shy of the CDR3 end, and the germline J gene is used to complete it. This chain joins TRBV19 and TRBJ1-5, with D possibly being TRBD1 (5 bases). The CDR3 covers 19 residues. Per germline, CDR1 LNHDA and CDR2 SQIVND (reference sequence). V dropped 7 bases and J dropped 5 bases, with 30 bases sitting between them. The covered CDR3 bases are TGTGCCAGTACCACCTCATGGCTCCGACAGACTAGTGGGCATCAGCCC. This sequence encodes CASTTSWLRQTSGHQP. The whole CDR3 reads CASTTSWLRQTSGHQPQHF.

Concerning this clone itself: The sequence runs out 3 residues before the end of the CDR3; the remainder is reconstructed from the germline J gene. The rearrangement links TRBV7-3 to TRBJ1-1, with TRBD1 identical over 8 bases. The CDR3 loop spans 12 amino acids. CDR1 SGHTA and CDR2 FQGTGA come from the germline V gene. The DNA read from the CDR3 is TGTGCCAGCAGCCCCAGACAGGGGCGG. Amino acid sequence: CASSPRQGR. The CDR3, in full, reads CASSPRQGRAFF.

About this clone: The junction and the germline gene differ at one end; a read error may be behind it. The sequenced CDR3 bases are TGCGCCAGCAGCCAAGATCAAGGGGAGGACCAGCCC. Translating it yields CASSQDQGEDQP. The entire CDR3 sequence reads CASSQDQGEDQPQHF. The chain has TRBV4-2 and TRBJ1-5; the D gene is possibly TRBD1 (5 bases). The read gets to within 3 residues of the CDR3 end, and the germline J gene fills in the rest. Germline V gene data show CDR1 as LGHNA and CDR2 as YNFKEQ. CDR3 length: 15 amino acids.

With respect to this clone: With the read ending 3 residues before the CDR3 end, the germline J gene is used to fill in that end. The chain combines TRBV5-1 with TRBJ1-1; D ambiguous. This CDR3 is built from 15 residues. Between the trimmed V and J ends, which lost 0 bases and 1 base, there was a span of 10 bases. Per the germline V gene, CDR1 is SGHRS and CDR2 is YFSETQ. The CDR3 DNA, read in part, is TGCGCCAGCAGCTTGGGCACAGAACAGAACACTGAA. It encodes CASSLGTEQNTE. The CDR3 in full is CASSLGTEQNTEAFF.

To note about this clone: The read terminates 3 residues before the CDR3 end, so the remaining end is supplied by the germline J gene. The V call is TRBV12-3 or TRBV12-4, the J call TRBJ1-2; D may be TRBD1 (5 bases). Deletions cut 5 bases from V and 4 bases from J, with 17 bases between. This CDR3 spans 15 amino acids. Here the CDR3 reads CASSPRGGEGYGYTF. The CDR3 DNA, read in part, is TGTGCCAGCAGTCCCCGTGGAGGGGAGGGCTATGGC.

Worth noting for this clone: The junction shows a germline mismatch at one end, possibly a read error. At the DNA level, this CDR3 is encoded by other sequences in the same sample as well. The CDR3: CASSLWGQGAFTGELFF. The part of the CDR3 DNA that was read is TGTGCCAGCAGCCTTTGGGGCCAGGGGGCATTCACCGGTGAG. V usage is TRBV7-3 and J usage is TRBJ2-2; the match to TRBD1 covers 8 bases. The read terminates 3 residues ahead of where the CDR3 ends, so the germline J gene completes it. Looked up from germline, CDR1 is SGHTA and CDR2 is FQGTGA. The CDR3 runs to 17 residues.

A note on this clone: Read coverage stops 3 residues before the CDR3 terminus; the germline J gene supplies the remainder. The V and J genes are TRBV5-6 and TRBJ2-3; D may correspond to TRBD1 or TRBD2 (5 bases each). This CDR3 spans 15 amino acids. Trimming removed 3 bases from V and 1 base from J, with 12 bases in between. CDR1 and CDR2 (germline): SGHDT, YYEEEE. This chain's CDR3 is CASSSRGAGTDTQYF. The sequenced CDR3 bases are TGTGCCAGCAGCTCGAGGGGCGCTGGCACAGATACG.

For this clone: The read comes to an end 3 residues before the CDR3 does, leaving the germline J gene to fill in the end. This chain joins TRBV19 and TRBJ2-7; D not resolved. Germline CDR1 reads LNHDA; CDR2 reads SQIVND (reference sequence). The CDR3 consists of 13 residues. Trimming took off 1 base at V and 1 base at J, with 5 bases between the two ends. The DNA read from the CDR3 is TGTGCCAGTAGTATAGGTCAATCCTACGAG. It yields the protein CASSIGQSYE. The entire CDR3 protein is CASSIGQSYEQYF.

Concerning this clone: From the germline J gene comes the end of the CDR3, since the read stops 3 residues before it. The chain couples TRBV2 to TRBJ2-7; 11 bases line up with TRBD2. V lost 6 bases, J lost 5 bases, and 9 bases stayed unmatched. The CDR3 is 15 residues long. Germline V CDR1 and CDR2: SNHLY, FYNNEI. The sequenced CDR3 bases are TGTGCCAGCAGGCGATTGACTAGCGGGAACGACGAG. Amino acids: CASRRLTSGNDE. The whole CDR3 region reads CASRRLTSGNDEQYF.

On this clone itself: The read ends 3 residues before the CDR3 terminus; that terminus is restored from the germline J gene. The rearrangement uses TRBV6-2 or TRBV6-3 and TRBJ2-1; D uncertain. The CDR3 extends over 14 amino acids. Trimming cost V 0 bases and J 3 bases, with 6 bases left between them. Germline assignment: CDR1 MNHEY and CDR2 SVGEGT. CDR3 DNA, as far as it was read: TGTGCCAGCAGTTACTCGGCGGACTACAATGAG. It specifies CASSYSADYNE. The whole CDR3 sequence is CASSYSADYNEQFF.

Comment on this clone: One end of the junction is discordant with germline, which a read error may explain. The CDR3 is cut off 3 residues early in the read; its end comes from the germline J gene. Other DNA sequences of this sample code for an identical CDR3. The rearrangement links TRBV5-6 to TRBJ1-3, with TRBD1 as a possible D gene (6 bases). The CDR3 has 14 amino acids. Germline values: CDR1 SGHDT, CDR2 YYEEEE. The CDR3: CASSLGQAGNTIYF. The part of the CDR3 DNA that was read is TGTGCCAGCAGCTTGGGACAGGCTGGAAACACG.

About this clone itself: The read falls 3 residues short of the CDR3 end, and the missing part is taken from the germline J gene. The V gene is TRBV19, the J gene TRBJ2-5; TRBD1 matches at 8 bases. Losses at the gene ends were 8 bases for V and 5 bases for J; bases not matched to a gene: 13. CDR3 size: 15 residues. Germline loops: CDR1 LNHDA, CDR2 SQIVND (reference sequence). The CDR3 sequence is CASRIRQGMGETQYF. The sequenced part of the CDR3 DNA is TGTGCCAGTCGAATCCGACAGGGGATGGGGGAGACC.

As regards this clone: The read terminates 3 residues ahead of where the CDR3 ends, so the germline J gene completes it. J is TRBJ2-1 and V is TRBV29-1; D gene unclear. V was trimmed by 3 bases and J by 4 bases, leaving 13 bases between them. CDR3 length: 14 amino acids. Germline loops: CDR1 SQVTM, CDR2 ANQGSEA. CDR3 DNA (partial): TGCAGCGTTGATAGAGTAAATAAGTACAATGAG. Its translation is CSVDRVNKYNE. The CDR3 reads in full as CSVDRVNKYNEQFF.

As for this clone: The CDR3 end lies 3 residues beyond the end of the read and is filled in from the germline J gene. The chain has TRBV19 and TRBJ2-7, with TRBD2 matching over 9 bases. The CDR3 totals 15 residues. Per the germline V gene, CDR1 is LNHDA and CDR2 is SQIVND (reference sequence). V lost 7 bases to trimming and J lost 4 bases; unmatched junction nucleotides: 11. The DNA read from the CDR3 is TGTGCCAGTACTCCAGGGGCTAGCGGGATGTACGAG. It yields the protein CASTPGASGMYE. The full CDR3 reads CASTPGASGMYEQYF.